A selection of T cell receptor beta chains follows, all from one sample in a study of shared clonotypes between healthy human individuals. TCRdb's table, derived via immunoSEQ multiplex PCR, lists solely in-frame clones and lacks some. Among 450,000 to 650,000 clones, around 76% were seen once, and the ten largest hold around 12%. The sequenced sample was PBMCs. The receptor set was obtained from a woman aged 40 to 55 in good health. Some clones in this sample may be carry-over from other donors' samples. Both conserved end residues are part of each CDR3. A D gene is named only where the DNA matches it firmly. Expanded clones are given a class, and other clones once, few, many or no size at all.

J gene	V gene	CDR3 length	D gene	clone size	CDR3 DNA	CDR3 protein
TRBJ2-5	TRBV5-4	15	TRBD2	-	TGTGCCAGCAGCGAAAAGGCGGGAGGGCAAGAGACCCAGTACTTC	CASSEKAGGQETQYF
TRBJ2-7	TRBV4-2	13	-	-	TGTGCCAGCAGCCAAGATGGGGGGCACGAGCAGTACTTC	CASSQDGGHEQYF
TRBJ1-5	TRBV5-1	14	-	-	TGCGCCAGCAGCTTGTTCCAGGGTGAGCAGCCCCAGCATTTT	CASSLFQGEQPQHF
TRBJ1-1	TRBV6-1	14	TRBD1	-	TGTGCCAGCAGGAGGGTAGGGACAGGTATCGGCGCTTTCTTT	CASRRVGTGIGAFF
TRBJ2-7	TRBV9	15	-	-	TGTGCCAGCAGCGTAGGTCACGACAGTACTTACGAGCAGTACTTC	CASSVGHDSTYEQYF
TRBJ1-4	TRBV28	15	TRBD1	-	TGTGCCAGCAGTCCCTCCGGGACAGGTACCGAAAAACTGTTTTTT	CASSPSGTGTEKLFF
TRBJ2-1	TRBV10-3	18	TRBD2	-	TGTGCCATCATGAGGACTAGCGGGGCCGTTTCGTGGTCCGGTGAGCAGTTCTTC	CAIMRTSGAVSWSGEQFF
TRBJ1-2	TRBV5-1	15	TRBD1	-	TGCGCCAGCAGCTCCGACAGGGCTGCTAACTATGGCTACACCTTC	CASSSDRAANYGYTF
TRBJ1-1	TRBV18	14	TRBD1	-	TGTGCCAGCTCACTCGGACAGGGGAACACTGAAGCTTTCTTT	CASSLGQGNTEAFF
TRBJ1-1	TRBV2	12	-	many	TGTGCCAGCAGTGATTTTCTAACTGAAGCTTTCTTT	CASSDFLTEAFF
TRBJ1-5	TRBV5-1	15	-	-	TGCGCCAGCAGCTTGGAACCTAATAGCAATCAGCCCCAGCATTTT	CASSLEPNSNQPQHF
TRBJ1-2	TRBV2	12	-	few	TGTGCCAGCAGGCGGGACGCTGGAAGCTACACCTTC	CASRRDAGSYTF
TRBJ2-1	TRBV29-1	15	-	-	TGCAGCGTCACTATTCGGGAGAGGGATGGCAATGAGCAGTTCTTC	CSVTIRERDGNEQFF
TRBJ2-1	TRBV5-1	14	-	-	TGCGCCAGCAGCTTGTTGGGATCCTACAATGAGCAGTTCTTC	CASSLLGSYNEQFF
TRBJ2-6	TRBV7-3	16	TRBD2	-	TGTGCCAGCAGCTTAGGGGGACTAGCTGGGGCCAACGTCCTGACTTTC	CASSLGGLAGANVLTF
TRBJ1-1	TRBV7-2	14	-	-	TGTGCCAGCAGCGTGACTCGTCAGGGCACTGAAGCTTTCTTT	CASSVTRQGTEAFF
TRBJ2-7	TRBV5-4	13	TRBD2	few	TGTGCCAGTAGGACTAGCGGGACCTACGAGCAGTACTTC	CASRTSGTYEQYF
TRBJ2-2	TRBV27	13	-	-	TGTGCCAGCAGTTTAAAGAACACCGGGGAGCTGTTTTTT	CASSLKNTGELFF
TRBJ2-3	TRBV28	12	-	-	TGTGCCAGCATCGGCGGCACAGATACGCAGTATTTT	CASIGGTDTQYF
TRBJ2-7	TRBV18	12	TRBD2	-	TGTGCCACCGGGACTACGACCTACGAGCAGTACTTC	CATGTTTYEQYF
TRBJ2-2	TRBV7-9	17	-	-	TGTGCCAGCAGCCTCGGCCGGCTCAGGGGCCGTACCGGGGAGCTGTTTTTT	CASSLGRLRGRTGELFF
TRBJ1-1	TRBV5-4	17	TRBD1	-	TGTGCCAGCAGCTCCACTCGAGACGGACAGGGCTTTACTGAAGCTTTCTTT	CASSSTRDGQGFTEAFF
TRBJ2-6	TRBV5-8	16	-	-	TGTGCCAGCAGTCGGACAGCGAACTCTGGGGCCAACGTCCTGACTTTC	CASSRTANSGANVLTF
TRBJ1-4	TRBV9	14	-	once	TGTGCCAGCAGCGTCAGCCCCGGTGGGGAAAAACTGTTTTTT	CASSVSPGGEKLFF
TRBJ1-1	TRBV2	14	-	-	TGTGCCAGCAGTGAAGAGGGAAGTGGAACTGAAGCTTTCTTT	CASSEEGSGTEAFF
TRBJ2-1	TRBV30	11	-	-	TGTGCCTGGAGTGTAGGGGATGAGCAGTTCTTC	CAWSVGDEQFF
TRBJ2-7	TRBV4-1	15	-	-	TGCGCCAGCAGCCCGCTAGCCAGGGGTGACTACGAGCAGTACTTC	CASSPLARGDYEQYF
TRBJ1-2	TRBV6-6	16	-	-	TGTGCCAGCAGAGGCAACAGCCCTTTCTTATACTATGGCTACACCTTC	CASRGNSPFLYYGYTF